This T cell receptor (beta chain) was captured in a study of cytomegalovirus exposure and HLA in healthy donors. Data came from immunoSEQ multiplex PCR; TCRdb stores just in-frame clones and leaves some out. Of some 110,000 clones listed, roughly nine tenths were seen once; the top ten hold 1.8%. Comment on this clone: Antigen: not known.

Study results and limitations: Reportedly, cytomegalovirus status was diagnosed with high sensitivity and specificity.

This sequence originates from a woman aged 18-29 years in good health and CMV-seropositive. Sample: PBMCs.

The CDR3 DNA follows: TGTGCCAGCAGTTTCAGGGGGCTGTACACCGGGGAGCTGTTTTTT. Protein sequence: CASSFRGLYTGELFF. V usage is TRBV28 and J usage is TRBJ2-2, with 8 bases lining up with TRBD1. There are 15 residues in the CDR3. V was clipped by 3 bases and J by 3 bases; unmatched bases: 3. Looked up from germline, CDR1 is MDHEN and CDR2 is SYDVKM.